This T cell receptor (beta chain) was captured in a study of vaccination and CD4 T cells after COVID-19. Study-level information: Two-dose vaccination with either BNT162b2 or mRNA-1273 was given to participants.

Notes on the study in general: Median SARS-CoV-2-reactive clonotype numbers went up from around 20 to 38, but not significantly.

This clonotype was observed a handful of times. Its target is unknown. Per the germline V gene, CDR1 is SEHNR and CDR2 is FQNEAQ (reference sequence). This CDR3 contains 13 residues. The V and J ends lost 3 bases and 1 base respectively, with 6 bases between them. Documented treatment: roughly 10-day PBMC culture with coronavirus spike peptide pools or control peptides (ViraFEST assay). Expansion of antigen-specific T cells with peptide pools by ViraFEST preceded sequencing of TCRs. Negative selection yielded CD4+ T cells from day-10 cultures. Researchers used the Oncomine TCR Beta short-read assay to sequence DNA from cultured CD4+ T cells. TCRdb reanalysed the PCR reads using MiXCR and keeps one entry per CDR3 protein. The table shows about 25,000 distinct CDR3 sequences, with 43% occurring only once.

The sequence was collected from a human donor who had recovered from COVID-19. The chain carries TRBV7-9 and TRBJ2-5, with D unclear. Sequencing input: CD4+ T cells from blood, cultured in vitro. The CDR3 region is CASSLMGQETQYF. The CDR3 nucleotides read TGTGCCAGCAGCTTGATGGGCCAAGAGACCCAGTACTTC.